The source of this T cell receptor (beta chain) is a study of spatial heterogeneity in lung cancer. Time point given: sample taken at primary tumor resection. The approximately 69 donors had untreated early-stage non-small cell lung cancer. Unsorted whole RNA of tumor, nontumor lung or frozen PBMC was sequenced. On this clonotype: The junction differs from germline at one of its ends, possibly a read error.

Unique molecular identifiers, one per molecule, were present on every TCR cDNA molecule. MiXCR, run by TCRdb on the 5' RACE reads, gives a single entry per CDR3 protein. The data contain some 3,300 distinct CDR3 sequences, roughly 3% of them singletons. The material was normal lung tissue next to the tumor, obtained at surgery. This receptor was taken from a female donor with early-stage non-small cell lung cancer.

DNA of the CDR3: TGTACCACCAGCAGAGGCACCAATCTAGCCAAAAACATTCAGTACTTC. This sequence encodes CTTSRGTNLAKNIQYF. The rearrangement links TRBV15 to TRBJ2-4; unclear D gene. This CDR3 contains 16 residues. The germline gives CDR1 LNHNV, CDR2 YYDKDF (reference sequence).